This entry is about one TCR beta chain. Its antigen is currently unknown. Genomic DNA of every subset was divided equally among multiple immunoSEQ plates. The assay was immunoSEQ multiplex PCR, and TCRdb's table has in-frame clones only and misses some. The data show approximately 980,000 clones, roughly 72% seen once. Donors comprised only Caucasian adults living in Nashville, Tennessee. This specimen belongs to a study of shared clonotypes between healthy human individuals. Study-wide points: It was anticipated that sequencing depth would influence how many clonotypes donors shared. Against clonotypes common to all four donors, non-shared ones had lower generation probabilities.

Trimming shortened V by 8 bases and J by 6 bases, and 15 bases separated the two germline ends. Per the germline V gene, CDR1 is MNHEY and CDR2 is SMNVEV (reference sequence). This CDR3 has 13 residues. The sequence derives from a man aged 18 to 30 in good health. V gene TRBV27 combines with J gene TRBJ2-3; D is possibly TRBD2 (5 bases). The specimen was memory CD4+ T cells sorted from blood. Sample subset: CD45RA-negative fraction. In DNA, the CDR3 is TGTGCCAGCCGAACGAGTGGGGAGGATACGCAGTATTTT. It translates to CASRTSGEDTQYF.